This T cell receptor (beta chain) was profiled in a study of T cell changes during pregnancy in multiple sclerosis. Libraries were prepared by immunoSEQ multiplex PCR; TCRdb keeps only in-frame clonotypes and omits some of them. The sample has some 100,000 clones, roughly nine tenths seen once. The V gene's germline CDR1 is SGHTS and CDR2 YDEGEE. V lost 4 bases to trimming and J lost 9 bases, with 20 bases between them. The CDR3 length is 14 residues. V and J are TRBV5-8 and TRBJ2-7; a possible D gene is TRBD2 (5 bases). The sequence came from a female donor with multiple sclerosis, enrolled in a pregnancy study. This material consisted of peripheral blood, taken in the second trimester of pregnancy. Written as DNA, the CDR3 is TGTGCCAGCAGCCCCGTGAGGGCAGGATTGGTGCAGTACTTC. Protein sequence: CASSPVRAGLVQYF.